Following are 26 T cell receptor beta chains from one sample sequenced in a study of post-analysis software for immune sequencing data. Overall study results and limits: There were roughly 5 TRBV segments more frequent in patients than controls, and TRBV5-6, TRBV5-1 and TRBV20-1 were among them.

Which antigens these TCRs recognize remains unknown. cDNA libraries for TCR beta contained unique molecular identifiers. TCRdb processed the PCR reads anew with MiXCR; each CDR3 protein has one entry. The sample consists of hundreds of thousands of distinct CDR3 sequences, 25% to 30% of them appearing once. The specimen sequenced was blood. The receptors come from a girl between 10 and 17 years old with multiple sclerosis.

This clonotype occurred once. The V and J genes are TRBV7-9 and TRBJ2-5; D is tentatively TRBD1 or TRBD2 (5 bases each). The DNA end favors TRBJ2-1, so the J call may be wrong. This CDR3 has 16 residues. The germline CDR1 and CDR2 sequences are SEHNR and FQNEAQ (reference sequence). CDR3 coding DNA: TGTGCCAGCAGCTCCAACCGAAGGGACGGTCAAGAGACCCAGTTCTTC. This translates into CASSSNRRDGQETQFF.

The chain carries TRBV12-3 or TRBV12-4 and TRBJ2-7; D assignment may be TRBD1 or TRBD2 (5 bases each). This CDR3 comprises 13 residues. V dropped 0 bases and J dropped 6 bases, with 9 bases sitting between them. CDR3 bases: TGTGCCAGCAGTTTAGCGACGGGGACCGAGCAGTACTTC. This sequence encodes CASSLATGTEQYF.

This chain connects TRBV20-1 to TRBJ1-6; perhaps TRBD1 as D (5 bases). This CDR3 spans 14 amino acids. The germline V gene has CDR1 DFQATT and CDR2 SNEGSKA (reference sequence). Trimming left V 0 bases short and J 7 bases short, with 10 bases between. CDR3 loop: CSARDMAGNSPLHF. CDR3 nucleotides: TGCAGTGCTAGAGATATGGCAGGGAATTCACCCCTCCACTTT.

The genes are TRBV20-1 and TRBJ2-5, with TRBD1 matching 8 bases. The J call may be faulty, since TRBJ2-7 better matches the DNA end. The germline CDR1 and CDR2 sequences are DFQATT and SNEGSKA (reference sequence). CDR3 size: 13 residues. CDR3 loop: CSASAGGGGEQYF. The CDR3 DNA reads as TGCAGTGCTAGTGCAGGGGGCGGCGGCGAGCAGTACTTC.

This clonotype was observed a handful of times. The V call is TRBV29-1, the J call TRBJ2-1; D uncertain. V was trimmed by 3 bases and J by 5 bases, leaving 14 bases between them. This CDR3 is 14 amino acids long. Per germline, CDR1 SQVTM and CDR2 ANQGSEA. In DNA, the CDR3 is TGCAGCGTTGAGGGTTCGGCAGCACACAATGAGCAGTTCTTC. Translation gives CSVEGSAAHNEQFF.

This chain uses TRBV21-1 with TRBJ1-5; the table gives TRBD1 as D, unverified against the DNA. TRBV21-1 is noted as a pseudogene. The CDR3 consists of 14 residues. CDR3 sequence (DNA): TGTGCCAGCAGGAAGACAGGGTGGAATCAGCCCCAGCATTTT. Its protein product is CASRKTGWNQPQHF.

This clonotype was observed a handful of times. V is TRBV20-1 and J is TRBJ2-1; D tentatively reads TRBD1 or TRBD2 (6 bases each). The CDR3 is made up of 13 amino acids. The ends were cut back, 3 bases at V and 8 bases at J, with 14 bases in the middle. Germline V lookup: CDR1 DFQATT, CDR2 SNEGSKA (reference sequence). The CDR3 DNA follows: TGCAGTGCTAGGTCTACTAGGGGGGATGAGCAGTTCTTC. The encoded protein is CSARSTRGDEQFF.

This clonotype showed up just a few times. V is TRBV4-2 and J is TRBJ2-3, with 8 positions matching TRBD2. The trim removed 3 bases at V and 7 bases at J, leaving 6 bases unmatched. The CDR3 consists of 14 residues. CDR1 and CDR2 from the germline V gene are LGHNA and YNFKEQ. As DNA, the CDR3 is TGTGCCAGCAGCCAGAGCGGGGGAAGGTATACGCAGTATTTT. Its translation: CASSQSGGRYTQYF.

The table lists this clonotype with a few counts. The V call is TRBV20-1, the J call TRBJ2-7; 9 positions match TRBD1. The CDR3 has 15 amino acids. Germline CDR1 reads DFQATT; CDR2 reads SNEGSKA (reference sequence). Germline trimming cut 3 bases from V and 2 bases from J; bases unmatched to any gene: 8. CDR3 coding DNA: TGCAGTGCTAGGTCGGGACAGGGTTGGCCCTACGAGCAGTACTTC. This sequence encodes CSARSGQGWPYEQYF.

The rearrangement links TRBV20-1 to TRBJ2-1; D gene ambiguous. The germline CDR1 and CDR2 sequences are DFQATT and SNEGSKA (reference sequence). This CDR3 has 14 amino acids. Trimming took off 0 bases at V and 0 bases at J, with 6 bases between the two ends. The CDR3 DNA reads as TGCAGTGCTAGAGAATTGAGCTCCTACAATGAGCAGTTCTTC. Encoded protein: CSARELSSYNEQFF.

The chain recombines TRBV12-3 or TRBV12-4 with TRBJ1-5; weak D call: TRBD1 (5 bases). CDR3 length: 14 amino acids. Trimming cost V 2 bases and J 6 bases, with 11 bases left between them. The CDR3 region is CASSLMGETQPQHF. In nucleotides, the CDR3 is TGTGCCAGCAGTTTAATGGGGGAGACTCAGCCCCAGCATTTT.

The chain employs TRBV20-1 and TRBJ2-7; D is possibly TRBD2 (5 bases). From germline, CDR1 is DFQATT and CDR2 SNEGSKA (reference sequence). V lost 6 bases and J 3 bases, leaving 15 bases between the germline ends. The CDR3 is 13 amino acids. The CDR3 nucleotides read TGCAGTGCCAAGGCAGGACTGAGCTACGAGCAGTACTTC. This codes for CSAKAGLSYEQYF.

This clonotype was seen just once. This chain joins TRBV20-1 and TRBJ2-7; D is uncertain. Germline V gene data show CDR1 as DFQATT and CDR2 as SNEGSKA (reference sequence). V was trimmed by 2 bases and J by 1 base, leaving 12 bases between them. There are 14 residues in the CDR3. The CDR3 region is CSARQHGQSYEQYF. The CDR3, as DNA: TGCAGTGCTAGACAACATGGGCAATCCTACGAGCAGTACTTC.

This clonotype occurred many times. V gene TRBV7-2 combines with J gene TRBJ2-5; 8 positions agree with TRBD2. In germline, CDR1 is SGHTA, CDR2 FQGNSA. The V gene end was trimmed by 4 bases and the J gene end by 4 bases; junction bases not matched to a gene: 5. The CDR3 runs to 14 residues. CDR3 sequence: CASSWTSRGETQYF. The CDR3 DNA follows: TGTGCCAGCAGCTGGACTAGCAGAGGAGAGACCCAGTACTTC.

This clonotype showed up just a few times. The J gene is TRBJ1-2, the V gene TRBV24-1, with a weak D call TRBD1 (6 bases). The V gene lost 3 bases and the J gene lost 6 bases, with 13 bases spanning the gap. There are 14 residues in the CDR3. Germline CDR1 KGHDR, CDR2 SFDVKD. Here the CDR3 reads CATSDGQLTDGYTF. CDR3 sequence (DNA): TGTGCCACCAGTGATGGACAGTTAACTGATGGCTACACCTTC.

This clonotype was observed once. The rearrangement joins TRBV20-1 to TRBJ1-1; tentative D call: TRBD1 (6 bases). V was pared by 0 bases and J by 4 bases, with 15 bases between. The CDR3 extends over 15 amino acids. CDR1 DFQATT and CDR2 SNEGSKA come from the germline V gene (reference sequence). CDR3 sequence (DNA): TGCAGTGCTAGAGATCCCGGGGAAGGGGGCACTGAAGCTTTCTTT. Encoded protein: CSARDPGEGGTEAFF.

Notes on this clonotype: One junction end disagrees with the germline gene, perhaps due to a read error. The chain recombines TRBV6-1 with TRBJ2-7; D is undetermined. CDR3 length: 14 amino acids. Germline values: CDR1 MNHNS, CDR2 SASEGT. The DNA for the CDR3 is TGTGCCAGCAGCGAAGAGGTAGGGATGGGCGAGCAGTACTTC. Amino acid sequence: CASSEEVGMGEQYF.

The chain has TRBV5-6 and TRBJ2-1; 15 nucleotides match TRBD2. This CDR3 has 17 residues. Germline V gene lookup returns CDR1 SGHDT and CDR2 YYEEEE. Unmatched junction bases numbered 11, after V lost 4 bases and J lost 9 bases. CDR3 DNA: TGTGCCAGCAGCCCCGGACTAGCGGGGGGGCCATTCGGTGAGCAGTTCTTC. Residues: CASSPGLAGGPFGEQFF.

As to this clonotype: This may stem from a read error, because a much larger clone lies one nucleotide away. The CDR3 carries no conserved terminal phenylalanine or tryptophan, so it likely arises from a read error. The chain joins TRBV10-2 to TRBJ1-2; unclear D gene. Trimming left V 0 bases short and J 9 bases short, with 5 bases between. This CDR3 has 11 residues. The germline CDR1 and CDR2 sequences are WSHSY and SAAADI. The CDR3 is CASSESSSYTC. The CDR3, as DNA: TGCGCCAGCAGTGAGTCGAGCAGCTACACCTGC.

This clonotype has only a few counts. The CDR3 DNA is TGTGCCAGCAGCTTGGAACAGAACCAAGAGACCCAGTACTTC. Its protein product is CASSLEQNQETQYF. The rearrangement links TRBV5-6 to TRBJ2-5; D is uncertain. Germline CDR1 reads SGHDT; CDR2 reads YYEEEE. With 0 bases removed from V and 0 bases from J, the gap between germline ends came to 6 bases. The CDR3 contains 14 residues.

The sample holds many counts of this clonotype. This rearrangement joins TRBV6-6 to TRBJ2-3, with D perhaps matching TRBD1 (5 bases). CDR1 is MNHNY and CDR2 is SVGAGI in the germline V gene (reference sequence). The CDR3 has 14 residues. V lost 6 bases and J lost 1, with 11 bases in between. CDR3 sequence (DNA): TGTGCCAGCAGAAATCTAGGGGGCACAGATACGCAGTATTTT. Translated, it gives CASRNLGGTDTQYF.

The gene calls are TRBV20-1 and TRBJ2-1; TRBD2 matches 10 bases. V shed 1 base, J shed 6 bases, and the junction held 9 bases outside the gene matches. This CDR3 contains 16 residues. Germline CDR1 reads DFQATT; CDR2 reads SNEGSKA (reference sequence). This chain's CDR3 is CSARGEAGGIGNEQFF. CDR3 sequence (DNA): TGCAGTGCTAGAGGGGAAGCGGGAGGGATCGGCAATGAGCAGTTCTTC.

This clonotype occurred a few times. The rearrangement links TRBV10-3 to TRBJ2-3; weak D call: TRBD2 (5 bases). The germline V gene encodes CDR1 ENHRY and CDR2 SYGVKD. Trimming cost V 5 bases and J 1 base, with 13 bases left between them. The CDR3 spans 15 residues. This CDR3 reads CAISSGRVGTDTQYF. The CDR3 bases are TGTGCCATCAGTTCTGGGCGGGTTGGCACAGATACGCAGTATTTT.

This chain joins TRBV6-2 or TRBV6-3 and TRBJ2-7; perhaps D is TRBD1 or TRBD2 (5 bases each). CDR3 size: 19 residues. In germline, CDR1 is MNHEY, CDR2 SVGEGT. The ends were cut back, 7 bases at V and 0 bases at J, with 28 bases in the middle. The CDR3 nucleotides are TGTGCCAGCACTCCTCTTTGGATTTCGGGGACGGAGAGCTCCTACGAGCAGTACTTC. Translating gives CASTPLWISGTESSYEQYF.

V usage is TRBV2 and J usage is TRBJ2-7, with D perhaps matching TRBD2 (5 bases). CDR3 size: 13 residues. The germline V gene has CDR1 SNHLY and CDR2 FYNNEI. Trimming removed 8 bases from V and 2 bases from J, with 13 bases in between. The CDR3 DNA reads as TGTGCCAGCTTCCGGGGAGCCACCTACGAGCAGTACTTC. Translating gives CASFRGATYEQYF.

The chain combines TRBV20-1 with TRBJ1-2; no firm D call. CDR1 and CDR2 from the germline V gene are DFQATT and SNEGSKA (reference sequence). The CDR3 contains 18 residues. Trimming left V 2 bases short and J 2 bases short, with 24 bases between. The CDR3 sequence is CSARRGGRSTPLNYGYTF. As DNA, the CDR3 is TGCAGTGCTAGACGTGGCGGAAGGTCTACTCCGTTAAACTATGGCTACACCTTC.